The 26 T cell receptor beta chains reported below all come from one sample, sequenced in a study of T-cell reconstitution after alpha-beta-depleted transplantation in children. This sample's TCRbeta library carried unique molecular identifier barcodes. One entry per CDR3 protein, called by TCRdb with MiXCR from the PCR reads. The profile shows about 690,000 distinct CDR3 sequences, 16% of them singletons. Source: PBMCs from the stem cell graft donor, taken from the stem cell graft. Every receptor here comes from a human donor who donated a stem cell graft to a child with acute myeloid leukemia.

This clonotype has ten or more counts. The chain employs TRBV20-1 and TRBJ2-3; D may correspond to TRBD1 or TRBD2 (6 bases each). Trimming shortened V by 3 bases and J by 4 bases, and 17 bases separated the two germline ends. The germline CDR1 and CDR2 sequences are DFQATT and SNEGSKA (reference sequence). CDR3 length: 15 residues. The CDR3 DNA reads as TGCAGTGCTAGTTTGTTAACGGGGGCCTCAGATACGCAGTATTTT. This translates into CSASLLTGASDTQYF.

The table lists this clonotype with a few counts. The genes are TRBV5-1 and TRBJ1-5; D unclear. CDR1 is SGHRS and CDR2 is YFSETQ in the germline V gene. The CDR3 totals 16 residues. The V end lost 0 bases, the J end lost 6 bases, and 16 bases lay between the germline ends. The chain's CDR3 is CASSLAEGRMAQPQHF. CDR3 coding DNA: TGCGCCAGCAGCTTGGCCGAAGGACGGATGGCTCAGCCCCAGCATTTT.

This clonotype was found a few times. The V gene is TRBV12-3 or TRBV12-4, the J gene TRBJ1-6, with a weak D call TRBD1 (6 bases). Trimming cost V 7 bases and J 7 bases, with 14 bases left between them. This CDR3 has 14 amino acids. Here the CDR3 reads CASKRTAGNSPLHF. CDR3 bases: TGTGCCAGCAAAAGGACAGCGGGCAATTCACCCCTCCACTTT.

The table lists this clonotype with many counts. The chain carries TRBV25-1 and TRBJ1-1; 8 bases are a match to TRBD1. The CDR3 length is 14 residues. CDR1 is MGHDK, CDR2 SYGVNS, per germline. Unmatched junction bases numbered 3, after V lost 4 bases and J lost 2 bases. CDR3 DNA: TGTGCCAGCAGTGTCAGGGGGCGTAACACTGAAGCTTTCTTT. It translates to CASSVRGRNTEAFF.

The V call is TRBV29-1, the J call TRBJ1-2; 8 bases line up with TRBD1. V lost 0 bases, J lost 8 bases, and 8 bases stayed unmatched. There are 14 residues in the CDR3. Germline V gene data show CDR1 as SQVTM and CDR2 as ANQGSEA. CDR3 in DNA: TGCAGCGTTGAAGAACCGACAGGGGCCAAGGGCTACACCTTC. Amino acids: CSVEEPTGAKGYTF.

This clonotype was counted at least ten times. The chain recombines TRBV7-2 with TRBJ2-6; D call uncertain. The CDR3 contains 14 residues. The V end was cut by 6 bases, the J end by 1 base, with 7 bases between. Germline CDR1 and CDR2: SGHTA and FQGNSA. CDR3 bases: TGTGCCAGCAGTCGAGGTTCTGGGGCCAACGTCCTGACTTTC. Translated, it gives CASSRGSGANVLTF.

The V call is TRBV10-3, the J call TRBJ1-2; the D is unclear. The CDR3 loop spans 14 amino acids. V was shortened by 0 bases and J by 6 bases, with 11 bases between the two germline ends. From germline, CDR1 is ENHRY and CDR2 SYGVKD. The CDR3 nucleotides read TGTGCCATCAGTGAGTCAGGCGTAATGGATGGCTACACCTTC. This encodes CAISESGVMDGYTF.

This clonotype has just a few counts. V gene TRBV7-2 combines with J gene TRBJ2-1, with TRBD2 matching 12 bases. The CDR3 spans 17 residues. From germline, CDR1 is SGHTA and CDR2 FQGNSA. The V gene end was trimmed by 4 bases and the J gene end by 8 bases; junction bases not matched to a gene: 12. CDR3 DNA: TGTGCCAGCAGCTCCCCAGCTAGCGGGGGGGCCCCCGATGAGCAGTTCTTC. This codes for CASSSPASGGAPDEQFF. The whole variable domain, remainder taken from reference TRBV7-2 and TRBJ2-1, is GAGVSQSPSNKVTEKGKDVELRCDPISGHTALYWYRQSLGQGLEFLIYFQGNSAPDKSGLPSDRFSAERTGGSVSTLTIQRTQQEDSAVYLCASSSPASGGAPDEQFFGPGTRLTVL.

This clonotype was recorded at least ten times. The chain links TRBV20-1 to TRBJ2-5; no reliable D call. CDR3 length: 11 amino acids. The germline V and J ends were trimmed by 1 base and 2 bases, with 2 bases remaining between them. From germline, CDR1 is DFQATT and CDR2 SNEGSKA (reference sequence). For the CDR3, the DNA is TGCAGTGCTAGAGGTCAAGAGACCCAGTACTTC. This codes for CSARGQETQYF.

In its sample, this clonotype was seen many times. This chain uses TRBV20-1 with TRBJ2-3, with 9 nucleotides matching TRBD2. Germline CDR1 reads DFQATT; CDR2 reads SNEGSKA (reference sequence). The CDR3 runs to 14 residues. After removal of 3 bases from V and 4 bases from J, the junction contained 5 bases not matched to a gene. This CDR3 reads CSASPAGGADTQYF. CDR3 nucleotide sequence: TGCAGTGCTAGCCCTGCGGGGGGGGCAGATACGCAGTATTTT.

The J gene is TRBJ2-2, the V gene TRBV5-6; weak D call: TRBD1 (5 bases). CDR3 length equals 15 residues. Trimming removed 4 bases from V and 4 bases from J, with 14 bases in between. Germline loops: CDR1 SGHDT, CDR2 YYEEEE. CDR3 amino acids: CASSPPGLSTGELFF. The CDR3 nucleotides read TGTGCCAGCAGCCCACCAGGGCTGAGCACCGGGGAGCTGTTTTTT.

This clonotype was seen more than once but under ten times. The chain couples TRBV20-1 to TRBJ2-2; unclear D gene. Germline values: CDR1 DFQATT, CDR2 SNEGSKA (reference sequence). Trimming shortened V by 1 base and J by 0 bases, and 9 bases separated the two germline ends. The CDR3 runs to 15 residues. CDR3 region: CSARGRSANTGELFF. The CDR3, as DNA: TGCAGTGCTAGAGGACGCAGCGCGAACACCGGGGAGCTGTTTTTT.

In this sample, this clonotype turned up many times. V and J are TRBV5-1 and TRBJ1-1; 8 bases are shared with TRBD1. CDR1 is SGHRS, CDR2 YFSETQ, per germline. The J segment lost 3 bases and the V segment lost 5 bases, leaving 3 bases of the junction unmatched. The CDR3 sequence is 13 residues long. The CDR3 DNA sequence: TGCGCCAGCAGAGGACAGGGCGACACTGAAGCTTTCTTT. Translated, it gives CASRGQGDTEAFF.

This clonotype has just a few counts. The chain couples TRBV4-3 to TRBJ2-2, with D tentatively TRBD1 (6 bases). This CDR3 has 15 residues. Germline loops: CDR1 LGHNA, CDR2 YSLEER. V was shortened by 3 bases and J by 8 bases, with 16 bases between the two germline ends. CDR3: CASSHEPDSRGELFF. CDR3 bases: TGCGCCAGCAGCCACGAGCCGGACAGTAGGGGGGAGCTGTTTTTT.

The J gene is TRBJ2-1, the V gene TRBV12-3 or TRBV12-4; 8 bases agree with TRBD2. The CDR3 spans 16 residues. Trimming cost V 3 bases and J 3 bases; bases outside gene matches: 7. In nucleotides, the CDR3 is TGTGCCAGCAGTTTCTCCTTTAGCGGGGTCTACAATGAGCAGTTCTTC. Translation gives CASSFSFSGVYNEQFF.

The sample holds many counts of this clonotype. Written as DNA, the CDR3 is TGCAGCGTCCAGGACAGGGGACAAGAGACCCAGTACTTC. It encodes CSVQDRGQETQYF. This chain links TRBV29-1 with TRBJ2-5; 9 bases map to TRBD1. The V gene's germline CDR1 is SQVTM and CDR2 ANQGSEA. The J segment lost 2 bases and the V segment lost 6 bases, leaving 4 bases of the junction unmatched. The CDR3 totals 13 residues.

This clonotype was counted a few times. The chain employs TRBV15 and TRBJ1-2; D perhaps matches TRBD1 (5 bases). The germline V and J ends were trimmed by 5 bases and 6 bases, with 19 bases remaining between them. This CDR3 contains 15 residues. Germline CDR1 is LNHNV and CDR2 is YYDKDF (reference sequence). CDR3 loop: CATSDDIGDWNGYTF. CDR3 sequence (DNA): TGTGCCACCAGCGATGATATAGGGGATTGGAATGGCTACACCTTC. Variable domain in full (rest from reference TRBV15 and TRBJ1-2): DAMVIQNPRYQVTQFGKPVTLSCSQTLNHNVMYWYQQKSSQAPKLLFHYYDKDFNNEADTPDNFQSRRPNTSFCFLDIRSPGLGDTAMYLCATSDDIGDWNGYTFGSGTRLTVV.

This chain joins TRBV30 and TRBJ1-1; no clear D gene. V was clipped by 0 bases and J by 0 bases, with 8 bases between them. CDR3 length equals 14 residues. The germline gives CDR1 GTSNPN, CDR2 SVGIG (reference sequence). The CDR3 reads CAWSVQQLNTEAFF. The CDR3 DNA follows: TGTGCCTGGAGTGTACAACAGTTGAACACTGAAGCTTTCTTT. The variable domain in full, completed from reference TRBV30 and TRBJ1-1, reads SQTIHQWPATLVQPVGSPLSLECTVEGTSNPNLYWYRQAAGRGLQLLFYSVGIGQISSEVPQNLSASRPQDRQFILSSKKLLLSDSGFYLCAWSVQQLNTEAFFGQGTRLTVV.

The chain employs TRBV11-2 and TRBJ1-1, with D maybe TRBD1 (6 bases). Trimming stripped 5 bases from V and 10 bases from J, with 17 bases between. CDR1 SGHAT and CDR2 FQNNGV come from the germline V gene. This CDR3 comprises 13 residues. CDR3 in amino acids: CASSDGTLTGAFF. CDR3 sequence (DNA): TGTGCCAGCAGCGACGGGACACTGACAGGAGCTTTCTTT. The entire variable domain, with the rest obtained from reference TRBV11-2 and TRBJ1-1, is as follows: EAGVAQSPRYKIIEKRQSVAFWCNPISGHATLYWYQQILGQGPKLLIQFQNNGVVDDSQLPKDRFSAERLKGVDSTLKIQPAKLEDSAVYLCASSDGTLTGAFFGQGTRLTVV.

The chain employs TRBV7-2 and TRBJ1-4; perhaps TRBD1 as D (5 bases). Trimming removed 2 bases at V and 4 bases at J, with 14 bases between. CDR3 length equals 16 residues. CDR1 and CDR2 from the germline V gene are SGHTA and FQGNSA. DNA of the CDR3: TGTGCCAGCAGCTTAAACCCGACAGCTCATAATGAAAAACTGTTTTTT. This sequence encodes CASSLNPTAHNEKLFF.

This rearrangement joins TRBV20-1 to TRBJ2-5; tentatively, D is TRBD2 (6 bases). The CDR3 covers 17 residues. With 1 base removed from V and 9 bases from J, the gap between germline ends came to 27 bases. Looked up from germline, CDR1 is DFQATT and CDR2 is SNEGSKA (reference sequence). The CDR3 DNA reads as TGCAGTGCTAGAGTGAACCCAGCAGGACGGGGGTTGTGGGCCCAGTACTTC. This encodes CSARVNPAGRGLWAQYF.

This clonotype has a handful of counts. This sequence joins TRBV12-3 or TRBV12-4 and TRBJ1-6; TRBD1 matches 7 bases. The V and J ends lost 3 bases and 10 bases, in that order; junction bases with no gene match: 6. This CDR3 has 14 residues. Written as DNA, the CDR3 is TGTGCCAGCAGTTTTTCCGGGACAGTATCACCCCTCCACTTT. Translated, it gives CASSFSGTVSPLHF.

Turning to this clonotype: Just one base apart from a much larger clone, this may be a read error. The rearrangement uses TRBV20-1 and TRBJ2-3; D unresolved. Germline V gene data show CDR1 as DFQATT and CDR2 as SNEGSKA (reference sequence). V was pared by 3 bases and J by 4 bases, with 14 bases between. The CDR3 runs 14 residues. The CDR3 here is CSARGLVMSDTQYF. The CDR3 DNA reads TGCAGTGCTAGGGGCCTGGTGATGTCAGATACGCAGTATTTT.

A few counts support this clonotype. The chain is built from TRBV12-3 or TRBV12-4 and TRBJ1-5; the D is unclear. This CDR3 is built from 14 residues. V gave up 7 bases and J gave up 4 bases, with 14 bases separating them. In DNA form, the CDR3 reads TGTGCCAGCACCCTCAAGGAGGGAAATCAGCCCCAGCATTTT. It translates to CASTLKEGNQPQHF.

This clonotype was observed at least ten times. The chain employs TRBV29-1 and TRBJ2-1; D perhaps matches TRBD2 (5 bases). There are 15 residues in the CDR3. Trimming cost V 5 bases and J 3 bases, with 17 bases left between them. Germline CDR1 and CDR2: SQVTM and ANQGSEA. As DNA, the CDR3 is TGCAGCGTTCAAATATCACGGGGATTCTACAATGAGCAGTTCTTC. As protein: CSVQISRGFYNEQFF.

This chain links TRBV25-1 with TRBJ1-2, with D unclear. CDR1 MGHDK and CDR2 SYGVNS come from the germline V gene. The CDR3 has 12 amino acids. V was trimmed by 3 bases and J by 7 bases, leaving 9 bases between them. CDR3 residues: CASSDTWRGYTF. CDR3 DNA: TGTGCCAGCAGTGACACTTGGCGTGGCTACACCTTC.